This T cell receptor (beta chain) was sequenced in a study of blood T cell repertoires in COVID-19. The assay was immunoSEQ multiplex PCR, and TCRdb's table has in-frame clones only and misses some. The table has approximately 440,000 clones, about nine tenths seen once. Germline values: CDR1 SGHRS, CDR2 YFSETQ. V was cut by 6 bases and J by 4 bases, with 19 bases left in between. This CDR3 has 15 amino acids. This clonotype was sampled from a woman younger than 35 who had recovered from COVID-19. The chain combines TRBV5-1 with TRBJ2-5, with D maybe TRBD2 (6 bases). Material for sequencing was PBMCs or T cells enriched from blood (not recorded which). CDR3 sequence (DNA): TGCGCCAGCACCCCCCTGGCGGGGATTGGAGAGACCCAGTACTTC. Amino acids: CASTPLAGIGETQYF.